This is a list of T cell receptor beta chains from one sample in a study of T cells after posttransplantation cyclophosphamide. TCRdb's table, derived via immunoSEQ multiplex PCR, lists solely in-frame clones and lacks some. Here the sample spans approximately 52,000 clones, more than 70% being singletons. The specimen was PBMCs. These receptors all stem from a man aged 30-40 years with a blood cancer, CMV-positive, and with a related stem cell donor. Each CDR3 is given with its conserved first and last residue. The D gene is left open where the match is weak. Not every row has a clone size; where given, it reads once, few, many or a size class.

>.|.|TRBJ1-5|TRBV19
CASTEGAGGQPQHF
TGTGCCAGTACCGAGGGCGCTGGGGGGCAGCCCCAGCATTTT
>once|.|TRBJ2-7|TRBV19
CASSRGGFLYEQYF
TGTGCCAGTAGTAGAGGCGGGTTTTTATACGAGCAGTACTTC
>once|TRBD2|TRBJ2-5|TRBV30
CAWRPIWGRADETQYF
TGTGCCTGGAGGCCTATTTGGGGGAGGGCCGACGAGACCCAGTACTTC
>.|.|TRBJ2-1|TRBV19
CASSRRQSEQFF
TGTGCCAGTAGCCGTCGACAATCCGAGCAGTTCTTC
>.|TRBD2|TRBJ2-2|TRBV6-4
CASSEAGGDTGELFF
TGTGCCAGCAGTGAAGCGGGAGGGGACACCGGGGAGCTGTTTTTT
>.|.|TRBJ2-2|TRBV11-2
CASSLPIRGTGELFF
TGTGCCAGCAGCTTGCCCATAAGGGGCACCGGGGAGCTGTTTTTT
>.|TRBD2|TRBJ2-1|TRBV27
CASTRLAGDYNEQFF
TGTGCCAGCACAAGACTAGCGGGAGATTACAATGAGCAGTTCTTC
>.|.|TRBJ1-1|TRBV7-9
CASSSRRESNTEAFF
TGTGCCAGCAGCTCTAGGAGAGAGTCGAACACTGAAGCTTTCTTT
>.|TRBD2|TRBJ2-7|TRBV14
CASSQSGTSGVYEQYF
TGTGCCAGCAGCCAATCAGGGACTAGCGGGGTCTACGAGCAGTACTTC
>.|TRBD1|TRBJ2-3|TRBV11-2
CASLADRGTADTQYF
TGTGCCAGCCTAGCGGACAGGGGGACGGCAGATACGCAGTATTTT
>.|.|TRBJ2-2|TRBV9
CASTVRPGDTGELFF
TGTGCCAGCACCGTAAGGCCGGGGGACACCGGGGAGCTGTTTTTT
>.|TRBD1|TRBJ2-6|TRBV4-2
CASSQGGETGRVLTF
TGTGCCAGCAGCCAAGGAGGCGAGACAGGGCGGGTCCTGACTTTC
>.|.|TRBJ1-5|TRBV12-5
CASGMHPTGPQHF
TGTGCTAGTGGAATGCACCCCACCGGGCCCCAGCATTTT
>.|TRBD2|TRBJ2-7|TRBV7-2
CASSWRGTSGSSYEQYF
TGTGCCAGCAGTTGGCGGGGGACTAGCGGAAGCTCCTACGAGCAGTACTTC
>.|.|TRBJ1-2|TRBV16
CASSQESRDFYGYTF
TGTGCCAGCAGCCAGGAGTCCCGGGACTTCTATGGCTACACCTTC
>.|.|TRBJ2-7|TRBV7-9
CASSLHSRSYEQYF
TGTGCCAGCAGCTTACACAGTCGGTCCTACGAGCAGTACTTC
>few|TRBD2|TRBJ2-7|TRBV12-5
CASGLAGGTYEQYF
TGTGCTAGTGGTTTGGCGGGAGGGACCTACGAGCAGTACTTC
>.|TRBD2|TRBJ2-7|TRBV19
CASSRRTSGNEQYF
TGTGCCAGTAGTCGTCGGACTAGCGGAAACGAGCAGTACTTC
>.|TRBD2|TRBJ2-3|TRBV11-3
CASSFKAGDTDTQYF
TGTGCCAGCAGCTTTAAAGCGGGAGACACAGATACGCAGTATTTT
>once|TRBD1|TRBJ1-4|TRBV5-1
CASSHGQGIVAGEKLFF
TGCGCCAGCAGCCATGGACAGGGGATAGTGGCGGGGGAAAAACTGTTTTTT
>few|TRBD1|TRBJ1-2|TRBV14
CASSQRQGGAGYGYTF
TGTGCCAGCAGCCAAAGACAGGGAGGCGCGGGCTATGGCTACACCTTC
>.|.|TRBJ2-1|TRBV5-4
CATSASEDEQFF
TGTGCCACCTCGGCTAGCGAGGATGAGCAGTTCTTC
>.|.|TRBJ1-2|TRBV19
CASSNFPDRFGIGYTF
TGTGCCAGTAGTAACTTCCCCGACAGGTTCGGAATTGGCTACACCTTC
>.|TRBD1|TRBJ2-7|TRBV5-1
CASSLGDRAVEQYF
TGCGCCAGCAGCTTGGGGGACAGGGCAGTCGAGCAGTACTTC
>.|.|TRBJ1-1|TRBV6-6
CASSYRDNTEAFF
TGTGCCAGCAGTTACCGGGATAACACTGAAGCTTTCTTT
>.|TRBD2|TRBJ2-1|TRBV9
CASSVAGRAREYNEQFF
TGTGCCAGCAGCGTAGCAGGGAGGGCCAGAGAGTACAATGAGCAGTTCTTC
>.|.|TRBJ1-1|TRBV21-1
CAGGTGPMNTEAFF
TGTGCCGGCGGGACAGGGCCCATGAACACTGAAGCTTTCTTT
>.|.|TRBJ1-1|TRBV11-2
CASSLVPSTEAFF
TGTGCCAGCAGCTTAGTCCCGAGCACTGAAGCTTTCTTT
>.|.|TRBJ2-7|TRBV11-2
CASSRTQNEQYF
TGTGCCAGCAGCCGCACCCAGAACGAGCAGTACTTC
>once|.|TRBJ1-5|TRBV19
CASSTTGESQPQHF
TGTGCCAGTAGTACGACCGGGGAGAGCCAGCCCCAGCATTTT
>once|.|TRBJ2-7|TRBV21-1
CASSKGVCLAATF
TGTGCCAGCAGCAAAGGGGTTTGTCTAGCGGCGACCTTC
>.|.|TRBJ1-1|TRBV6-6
CASSSNGAFF
TGTGCCAGCAGTTCTAACGGGGCTTTCTTT
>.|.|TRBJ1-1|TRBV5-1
CASSMGAGAFF
TGCGCCAGCAGCATGGGGGCGGGAGCTTTCTTT
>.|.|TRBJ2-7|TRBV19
CASRTTGGEPYEQYF
TGTGCCAGTAGGACTACAGGGGGGGAACCCTACGAGCAGTACTTC
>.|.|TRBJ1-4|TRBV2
CASSPASGEKLFF
TGTGCCAGCAGTCCCGCATCGGGGGAAAAACTGTTTTTT